This is a list of T cell receptor beta chains from one sample in a study of blood T cell repertoires in COVID-19. Assay: immunoSEQ multiplex PCR; the TCRdb copy retains only in-frame clones and omits some. The sample consists of over 15,000 clones, 89% of them appearing once. Sequencing was performed on peripheral blood. Source of these receptors: a man at least 80 years old with acute or convalescent COVID-19. The CDR3 runs from the conserved cysteine through the conserved F or W. Fields, in order: V gene, D gene, clone size, J gene, CDR3 protein, CDR3 DNA. The D gene is left open where the match is weak. Size is stated for part of the rows, as once, few or many counts, or as a class when the clone is expanded.

>TRBV7-9|TRBD1|.|TRBJ1-2
CASSLTGASGYTF
TGTGCCAGCAGCTTGACAGGGGCCAGTGGCTACACCTTC
>TRBV24-1|.|.|TRBJ1-3
CATSTGSGNTIYF
TGTGCCACCAGCACAGGGTCTGGAAACACCATATATTTT
>TRBV3-1/TRBV3-2|.|.|TRBJ2-6
CASSQIEGVGANVLTF
TGTGCCAGCAGCCAAATTGAGGGGGTTGGGGCCAACGTCCTGACTTTC
>TRBV11-2|.|.|TRBJ1-1
CASSSRQNTEAFF
TGTGCCAGCAGCTCCCGACAGAACACTGAAGCTTTCTTT
>TRBV27|.|.|TRBJ1-5
CASSLQGYSNQPQHF
TGTGCCAGCAGTTTACAGGGGTATAGCAATCAGCCCCAGCATTTT
>TRBV25-1|.|.|TRBJ1-4
CASSDRVRGNEKLFF
TGTGCCAGCAGTGACAGGGTGAGAGGTAATGAAAAACTGTTTTTT
>TRBV7-9|.|.|TRBJ1-2
CASSFRLNYGYTF
TGTGCCAGCAGCTTTCGACTAAACTATGGCTACACCTTC
>TRBV28|.|few|TRBJ1-1
CASSFLAPNTEAFF
TGTGCCAGCAGTTTCTTAGCCCCGAACACTGAAGCTTTCTTT
>TRBV9|.|.|TRBJ1-5
CASSVEGSGNQPQHF
TGTGCCAGCAGCGTAGAGGGGTCGGGTAATCAGCCCCAGCATTTT
>TRBV29-1|.|once|TRBJ2-7
CSVALRGEQYF
TGCAGCGTTGCGCTAAGGGGCGAGCAGTACTTC
>TRBV7-2|.|.|TRBJ1-1
CASSLSRNTEAFF
TGTGCCAGCAGCTTATCTAGGAACACTGAAGCTTTCTTT
>TRBV19|.|once|TRBJ1-1
CASSIEGARIYTEAFF
TGTGCCAGTAGTATCGAAGGGGCGCGGATATACACTGAAGCTTTCTTT
>TRBV18|.|few|TRBJ2-7
CASSPNRASSYEQYF
TGTGCCAGCTCTCCCAACAGGGCCAGCTCCTACGAGCAGTACTTC
>TRBV30|.|.|TRBJ2-2
CAWSVRNGVNTGELFF
TGTGCCTGGAGTGTACGGAACGGGGTGAACACCGGGGAGCTGTTTTTT
>TRBV3-1/TRBV3-2|TRBD1|.|TRBJ2-6
CASRSRDGTGSGANVLTF
TGTGCCAGCAGGTCCAGGGACGGGACAGGCTCTGGGGCCAACGTCCTGACTTTC
>TRBV11-2|.|.|TRBJ2-3
CASSQRVSGTDTQYF
TGTGCCAGCTCACAGAGGGTTTCCGGCACAGATACGCAGTATTTT
>TRBV19|.|.|TRBJ1-1
CASSDMNTEAFF
TGTGCCAGTAGCGACATGAACACTGAAGCTTTCTTT
>TRBV11-1|.|once|TRBJ2-7
CASNPTGLLEQYF
TGTGCCAGCAACCCGACCGGGTTATTGGAGCAGTACTTC
>TRBV7-9|.|few|TRBJ2-1
CASSLGAWNINEQFF
TGTGCCAGCAGCCTCGGAGCCTGGAACATCAATGAGCAGTTCTTC
>TRBV19|TRBD1|.|TRBJ1-1
CASIPGQGSRAFF
TGTGCCAGTATTCCGGGACAGGGAAGTCGCGCTTTCTTT
>TRBV28|TRBD1|.|TRBJ2-1
CASSVGTGAHNEQFF
TGTGCCAGCAGTGTCGGGACAGGGGCCCACAATGAGCAGTTCTTC
>TRBV24-1|TRBD1|.|TRBJ2-2
CATEPGQGYTGELFF
TGTGCCACCGAACCGGGACAGGGGTACACCGGGGAGCTGTTTTTT
>TRBV5-1|.|.|TRBJ2-5
CASSFGRGGRETQYF
TGCGCCAGCAGCTTCGGCCGAGGGGGAAGGGAGACCCAGTACTTC
>TRBV6-2/TRBV6-3|TRBD1|.|TRBJ2-7
CASSLRDRAYEQYF
TGTGCCAGCAGTCTTCGGGACAGAGCCTACGAGCAGTACTTC
>TRBV30|.|.|TRBJ1-3
CAWTGSGNTIYF
TGTGCCTGGACGGGGTCGGGAAACACCATATATTTT
>TRBV6-1|TRBD2|.|TRBJ2-2
CASSERLAGEGGELFF
TGTGCCAGCAGTGAACGACTAGCGGGGGAGGGCGGGGAGCTGTTTTTT
>TRBV10-3|TRBD1|few|TRBJ2-7
CAITAQGAGYEQYF
TGTGCCATCACTGCACAGGGGGCAGGGTACGAGCAGTACTTC